The source of this TCR beta chain is a study of CD8+ T cells in alopecia areata. Whole-study findings and limits: While patients received tofacitinib, many expanded lesional clones remained present in scalp and blood. Links between baseline CD8+ expansion and response need larger treated cohorts. Clonality was higher in lesional than normal scalp, especially in alopecia totalis/universalis.

RNA extraction was followed by reverse transcription into cDNA, which acted as the sequencing template. Data came from immunoSEQ multiplex PCR; TCRdb stores just in-frame clones and leaves some out. The table shows some 240,000 clones, with more than 45% occurring only once. Treatment of the sample: oral pan-JAK inhibitor, 5-10 mg twice daily. About this clone: Its antigen remains unknown.

The input for sequencing was CD4+ T cells sorted from blood, taken at week 4, from a patient treated with tofacitinib. This TCR derives from a human donor with alopecia areata.

The CDR3 here is CATSRTPGGLYNEQFF. The CDR3 DNA is TGTGCCACCAGCAGAACCCCGGGGGGCCTCTACAATGAGCAGTTCTTC. V gene TRBV15 combines with J gene TRBJ2-1; D is perhaps TRBD2 (7 bases). CDR1 LNHNV and CDR2 YYDKDF come from the germline V gene (reference sequence). The CDR3 runs to 16 residues. Between the trimmed V and J ends, which lost 2 bases and 3 bases, there was a span of 14 bases.